This T cell receptor (beta chain) appears in the sequencing data of a study of OX40 agonist ivuxolimab in advanced cancers. Losses at the gene ends were 5 bases for V and 4 bases for J; bases not matched to a gene: 9. The germline gives CDR1 SGHTA, CDR2 FQGNSA. The CDR3 covers 16 residues. Assay: immunoSEQ multiplex PCR; the TCRdb copy retains only in-frame clones and omits some. The data contain 65,000 to 85,000 clones, more than 70% of them seen just once; the ten biggest clones take up 8% to 10%. V is TRBV7-2 and J is TRBJ2-3; 10 nucleotides line up with TRBD1. The sequencing here drew on CD4+ or CD8+ T cells sorted from blood, taken in a trial of the OX40 agonist ivuxolimab. This sequence originates from an adult with an advanced solid tumor such as melanoma, head and neck, liver or kidney cancer. The CDR3 region is CASSPTSGTGADTQYF. The CDR3 region has the DNA TGTGCCAGCAGCCCAACCTCCGGGACAGGGGCAGATACGCAGTATTTT.